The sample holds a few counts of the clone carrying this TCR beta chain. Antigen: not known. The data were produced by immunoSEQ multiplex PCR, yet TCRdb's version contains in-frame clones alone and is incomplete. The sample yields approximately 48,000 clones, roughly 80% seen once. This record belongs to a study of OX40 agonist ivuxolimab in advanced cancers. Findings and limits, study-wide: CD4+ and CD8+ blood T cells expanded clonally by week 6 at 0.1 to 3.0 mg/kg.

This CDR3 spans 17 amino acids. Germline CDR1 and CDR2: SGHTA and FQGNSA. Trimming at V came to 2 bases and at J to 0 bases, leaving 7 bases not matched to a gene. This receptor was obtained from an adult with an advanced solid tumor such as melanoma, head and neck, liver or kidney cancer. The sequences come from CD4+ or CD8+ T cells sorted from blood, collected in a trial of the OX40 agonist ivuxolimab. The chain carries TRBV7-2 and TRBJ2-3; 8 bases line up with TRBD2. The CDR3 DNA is TGTGCCAGCAGCTTAAGTTCGGCTAGCGGGAGCACAGATACGCAGTATTTT. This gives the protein CASSLSSASGSTDTQYF.